This section outlines one T cell receptor beta chain sequence together with its context. Its antigen is currently unknown. These data come from a study of shared clonotypes between healthy human individuals. The overall study: Per donor, three plates held CD4 naive cells, three held CD4 memory, two held CD8 naive and one held CD8 memory.

Produced via immunoSEQ multiplex PCR; TCRdb's table is partial and in-frame only. In the table there are about a million clones, around 77% of which are singletons. The study's findings and limits: Relative to their counterparts shared across all four donors, non-shared clonotypes exhibited diminished generation probabilities. Shared clonotypes: 4.5% to 5% naive CD4, roughly 4% naive CD8, around 2.4% memory CD4, 0.4% to 0.5% memory CD8.

The CDR3 runs 16 residues. V lost 6 bases and J lost 0; bases outside the gene matches: 11. Germline lookup yields CDR1 KGHSH and CDR2 LQKENI. Naive CD4+ cells were CD45RA-selected; the remaining cells were memory. The sequence was collected from a man aged 18 to 35 in good health. Some clones in this sample may be carry-over from other donors' samples. The sequenced material came from memory CD4+ T cells from PBMCs. Subset defined: CD45RA-negative fraction. This rearrangement joins TRBV18 to TRBJ2-7; 7 bases are shared with TRBD1. The CDR3 sequence: CASSLLTGALSYEQYF. DNA for the CDR3: TGTGCCAGCTCGCTCCTTACAGGGGCCCTCTCCTACGAGCAGTACTTC. The entire variable domain, with the rest obtained from reference TRBV18 and TRBJ2-7, is as follows: NAGVMQNPRHLVRRRGQEARLRCSPMKGHSHVYWYRQLPEEGLKFMVYLQKENIIDESGMPKERFSAEFPKEGPSILRIQQVVRGDSAAYFCASSLLTGALSYEQYFGPGTRLTVT.